The following is a T cell receptor beta chain sequence with its context. What it recognizes is unknown. The CDR3 end shows no conserved phenylalanine or tryptophan, and so a read error is likely. TCRdb reanalysed the reads using MiXCR and keeps one entry per CDR3 protein. In the table there are about 740,000 distinct CDR3 sequences, 35% to 45% of which are singletons. The data are from a study of T cell repertoires in cytomegalovirus infection. For the study at large: Indications came from public TCR beta signatures; they pointed to CMV infection and to a matching HLA type.

The germline V gene encodes CDR1 MNHGY and CDR2 SAAAGT. V trimming: 4 bases; J trimming: 6 bases; junction bases outside the gene matches: 1. This CDR3 comprises 14 residues. Study results and limitations: People with CMV and the relevant HLA were identified by cumulative public TCR beta family frequency. Ex vivo responses were dominated by HLA-C-restricted CMV-specific TCR beta clonotypes.

The chain employs TRBV6-8 and TRBJ1-6, with TRBD1 identical over 9 bases. Material for sequencing was PBMCs. This receptor was taken from a human donor in good health (CMV status not recorded). Some clones in this sample may be carry-over from other donors' samples. The CDR3 loop is CASSWDRANSPLHL. The CDR3, as DNA: TGTGCCAGCAGTTGGGACAGGGCTAATTCACCCCTCCACTTG.